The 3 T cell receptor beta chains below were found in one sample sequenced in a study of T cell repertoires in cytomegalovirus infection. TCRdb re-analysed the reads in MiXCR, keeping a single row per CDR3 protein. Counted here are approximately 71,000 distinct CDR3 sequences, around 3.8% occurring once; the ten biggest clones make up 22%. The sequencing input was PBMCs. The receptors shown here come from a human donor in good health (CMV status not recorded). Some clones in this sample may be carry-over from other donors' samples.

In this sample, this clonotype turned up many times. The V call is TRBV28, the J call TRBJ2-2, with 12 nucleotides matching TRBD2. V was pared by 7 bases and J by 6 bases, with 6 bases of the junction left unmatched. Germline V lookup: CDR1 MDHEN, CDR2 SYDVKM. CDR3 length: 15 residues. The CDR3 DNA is TGTGCCAGCACCAATCGACTAGCGGGAGCCGGGGAGCTGTTTTTT. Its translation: CASTNRLAGAGELFF.

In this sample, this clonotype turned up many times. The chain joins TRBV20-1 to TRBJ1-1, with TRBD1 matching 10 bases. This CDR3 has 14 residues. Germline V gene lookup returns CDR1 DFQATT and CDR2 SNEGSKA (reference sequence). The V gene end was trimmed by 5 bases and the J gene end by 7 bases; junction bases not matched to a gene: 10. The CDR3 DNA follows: TGCAGTGCTCGACAGGGGGCACAAGGTAGTGAAGCTTTCTTT. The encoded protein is CSARQGAQGSEAFF.

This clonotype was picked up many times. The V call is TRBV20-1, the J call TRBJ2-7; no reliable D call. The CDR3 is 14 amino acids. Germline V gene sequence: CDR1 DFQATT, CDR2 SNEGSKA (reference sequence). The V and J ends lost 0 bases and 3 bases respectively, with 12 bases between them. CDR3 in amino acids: CSARDPGTIYEQYF. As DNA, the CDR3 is TGCAGTGCTAGAGATCCCGGCACGATCTACGAGCAGTACTTC.